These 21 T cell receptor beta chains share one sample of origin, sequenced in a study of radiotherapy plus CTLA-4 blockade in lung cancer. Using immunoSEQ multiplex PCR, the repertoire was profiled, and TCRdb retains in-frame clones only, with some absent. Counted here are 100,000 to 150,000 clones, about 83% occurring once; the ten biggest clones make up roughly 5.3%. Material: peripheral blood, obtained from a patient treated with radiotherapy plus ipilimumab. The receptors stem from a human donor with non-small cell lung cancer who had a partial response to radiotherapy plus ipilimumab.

The CDR3 loop is CASSQSDSLSGELFF. CDR3 coding DNA: TGTGCCAGCAGCCAATCGGACAGTCTTTCCGGGGAGCTGTTTTTT. The chain carries TRBV16 and TRBJ2-2; possibly TRBD1 for D (6 bases). V gave up 0 bases and J gave up 6 bases, with 11 bases separating them. This CDR3 comprises 15 residues. Germline lookup yields CDR1 KGHSY and CDR2 FQNENV.

CDR3 protein: CASSLRTSGSPDTQYF. CDR3 nucleotide sequence: TGCGCCAGCAGCCTCCGGACTAGCGGCAGCCCAGATACGCAGTATTTT. The chain has TRBV4-1 and TRBJ2-3, with TRBD2 matching over 10 bases. The V segment lost 4 bases and the J segment 4 bases; nucleotides outside the gene matches: 8. The CDR3 contains 16 residues. From germline, CDR1 is MGHRA and CDR2 YSYEKL.

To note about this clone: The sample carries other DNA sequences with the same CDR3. CDR3 protein: CASSLVGGNTEAFF. CDR3 sequence (DNA): TGCGCCAGCAGCTTGGTCGGGGGGAACACTGAAGCTTTCTTT. The chain couples TRBV5-1 to TRBJ1-1; possibly TRBD1 for D (5 bases). The germline gives CDR1 SGHRS, CDR2 YFSETQ. This CDR3 has 14 amino acids. V was cut by 0 bases and J by 1 base, with 7 bases left in between.

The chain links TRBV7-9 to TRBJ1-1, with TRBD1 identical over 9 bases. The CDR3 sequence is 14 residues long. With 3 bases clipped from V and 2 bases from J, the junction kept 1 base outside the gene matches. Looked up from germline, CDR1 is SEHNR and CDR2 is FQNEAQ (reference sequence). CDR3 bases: TGTGCCAGCAGCTTGACAGGGGGTAACACTGAAGCTTTCTTT. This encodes CASSLTGGNTEAFF. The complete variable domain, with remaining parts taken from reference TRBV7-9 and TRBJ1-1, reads DTGVSQNPRHKITKRGQNVTFRCDPISEHNRLYWYRQTLGQGPEFLTYFQNEAQLEKSRLLSDRFSAERPKGSFSTLEIQRTEQGDSAMYLCASSLTGGNTEAFFGQGTRLTVV.

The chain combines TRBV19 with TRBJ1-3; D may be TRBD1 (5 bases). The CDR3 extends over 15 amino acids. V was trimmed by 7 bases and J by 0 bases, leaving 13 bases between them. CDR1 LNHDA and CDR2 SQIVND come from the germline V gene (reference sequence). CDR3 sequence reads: CASTPQDVSGNTIYF. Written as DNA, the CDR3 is TGTGCCAGTACCCCACAGGACGTCTCTGGAAACACCATATATTTT.

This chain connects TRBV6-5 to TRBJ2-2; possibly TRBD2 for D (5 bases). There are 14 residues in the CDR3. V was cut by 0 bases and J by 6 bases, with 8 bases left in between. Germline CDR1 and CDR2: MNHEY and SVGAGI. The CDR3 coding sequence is TGTGCCAGCAGTTACTCCTGGGGAGCCGGGGAGCTGTTTTTT. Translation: CASSYSWGAGELFF.

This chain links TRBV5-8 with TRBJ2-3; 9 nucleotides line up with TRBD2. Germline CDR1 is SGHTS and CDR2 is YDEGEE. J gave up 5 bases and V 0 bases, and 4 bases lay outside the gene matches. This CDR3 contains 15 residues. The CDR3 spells CASSLDSGRIDTQYF. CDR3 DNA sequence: TGTGCCAGCAGCTTGGATAGCGGGAGAATAGATACGCAGTATTTT.

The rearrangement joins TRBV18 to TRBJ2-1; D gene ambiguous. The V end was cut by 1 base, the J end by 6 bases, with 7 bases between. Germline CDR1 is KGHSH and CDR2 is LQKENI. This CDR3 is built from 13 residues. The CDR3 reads CASSPLVSNEQFF. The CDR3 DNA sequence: TGTGCCAGCTCACCACTTGTCAGCAATGAGCAGTTCTTC.

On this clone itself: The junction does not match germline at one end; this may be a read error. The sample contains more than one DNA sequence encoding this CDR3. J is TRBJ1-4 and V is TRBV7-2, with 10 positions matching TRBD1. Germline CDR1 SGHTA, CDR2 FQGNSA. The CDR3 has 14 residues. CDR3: CASSRGQGSEKLFF. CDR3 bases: TGTGCCAGCAGCAGGGGACAGGGGAGTGAAAAACTGTTTTTC.

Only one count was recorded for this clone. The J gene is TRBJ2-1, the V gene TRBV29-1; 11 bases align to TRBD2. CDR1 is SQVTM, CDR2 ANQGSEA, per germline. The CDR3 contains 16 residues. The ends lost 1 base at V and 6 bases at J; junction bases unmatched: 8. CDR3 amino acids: CSVEGRVAGGGNEQFF. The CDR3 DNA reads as TGCAGCGTTGAAGGGCGGGTAGCGGGAGGGGGCAATGAGCAGTTCTTC.

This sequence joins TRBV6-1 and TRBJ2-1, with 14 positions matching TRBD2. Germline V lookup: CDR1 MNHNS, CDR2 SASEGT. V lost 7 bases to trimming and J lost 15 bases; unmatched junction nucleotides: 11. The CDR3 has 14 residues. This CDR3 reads CASISGTSGRRVFF. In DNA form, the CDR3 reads TGTGCCAGCATTTCCGGGACTAGCGGGAGAAGAGTGTTCTTC.

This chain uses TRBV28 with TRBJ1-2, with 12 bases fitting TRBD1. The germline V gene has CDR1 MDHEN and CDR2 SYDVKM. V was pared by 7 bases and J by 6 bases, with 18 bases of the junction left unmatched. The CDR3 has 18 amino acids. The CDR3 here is CASTLQLGTGGVRNGYTF. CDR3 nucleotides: TGTGCCAGCACCCTACAGCTCGGGACAGGGGGCGTAAGGAATGGCTACACCTTC.

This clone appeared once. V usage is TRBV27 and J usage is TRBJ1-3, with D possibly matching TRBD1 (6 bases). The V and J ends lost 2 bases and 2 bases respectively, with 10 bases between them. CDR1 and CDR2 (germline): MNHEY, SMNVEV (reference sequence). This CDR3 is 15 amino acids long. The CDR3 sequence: CASSLKGVAGNTIYF. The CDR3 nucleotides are TGTGCCAGCAGTTTAAAGGGGGTTGCTGGAAACACCATATATTTT.

This CDR3 is CAWRGTGGTNEKLFF. Here the CDR3 DNA reads TGTGCCTGGAGGGGTACAGGGGGAACTAATGAAAAACTGTTTTTT. The chain employs TRBV30 and TRBJ1-4; 8 nucleotides align to TRBD1. Germline V CDR1 and CDR2: GTSNPN, SVGIG (reference sequence). The CDR3 loop spans 15 amino acids. V lost 3 bases and J lost 1; bases outside the gene matches: 4.

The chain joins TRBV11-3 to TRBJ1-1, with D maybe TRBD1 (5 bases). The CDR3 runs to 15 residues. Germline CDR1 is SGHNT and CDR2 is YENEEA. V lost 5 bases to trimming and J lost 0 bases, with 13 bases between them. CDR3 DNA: TGTGCCAGCAGCCTATCGGCAGGGCTGAACACTGAAGCTTTCTTT. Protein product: CASSLSAGLNTEAFF.

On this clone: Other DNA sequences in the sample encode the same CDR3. The CDR3 sequence: CASRTGTQETQYF. CDR3 DNA: TGTGCCAGCCGGACAGGGACACAAGAGACCCAGTACTTC. The J gene is TRBJ2-5, the V gene TRBV28, with 8 nucleotides matching TRBD1. This CDR3 has 13 residues. V dropped 8 bases and J dropped 2; count of bases not matched to a gene: 4. Germline CDR1 MDHEN, CDR2 SYDVKM.

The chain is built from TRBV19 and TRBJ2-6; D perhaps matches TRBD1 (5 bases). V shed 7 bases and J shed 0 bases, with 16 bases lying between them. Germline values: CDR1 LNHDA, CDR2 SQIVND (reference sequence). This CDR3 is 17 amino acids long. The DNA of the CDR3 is TGTGCCAGTATAAACGGACATACGTCCTCTGGGGCCAACGTCCTGACTTTC. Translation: CASINGHTSSGANVLTF.

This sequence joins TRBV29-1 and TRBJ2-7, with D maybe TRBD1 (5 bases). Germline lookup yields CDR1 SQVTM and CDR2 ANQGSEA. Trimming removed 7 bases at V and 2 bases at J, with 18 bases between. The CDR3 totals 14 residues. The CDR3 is CSAKVGQTTYEQYF. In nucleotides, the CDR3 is TGCAGCGCCAAGGTGGGGCAAACTACCTACGAGCAGTACTTC.

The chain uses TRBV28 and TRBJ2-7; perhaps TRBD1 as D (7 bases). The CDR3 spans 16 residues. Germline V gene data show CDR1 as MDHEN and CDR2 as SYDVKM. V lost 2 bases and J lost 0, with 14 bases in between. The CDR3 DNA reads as TGTGCCAGCAGTTTACAGGGGGGAGGAAGCTCCTACGAGCAGTACTTC. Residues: CASSLQGGGSSYEQYF.

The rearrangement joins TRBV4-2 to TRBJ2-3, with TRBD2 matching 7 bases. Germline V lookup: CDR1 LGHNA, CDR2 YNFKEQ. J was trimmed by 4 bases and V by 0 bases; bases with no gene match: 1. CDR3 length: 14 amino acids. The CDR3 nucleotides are TGTGCCAGCAGCCAAGATCGGGGGGCAGATACGCAGTATTTT. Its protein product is CASSQDRGADTQYF.

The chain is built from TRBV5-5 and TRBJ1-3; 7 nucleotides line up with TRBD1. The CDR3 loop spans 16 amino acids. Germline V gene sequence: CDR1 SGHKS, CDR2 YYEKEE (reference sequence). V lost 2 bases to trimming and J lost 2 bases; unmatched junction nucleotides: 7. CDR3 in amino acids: CASSLGPTGTGNTIYF. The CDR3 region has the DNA TGTGCCAGCAGCTTAGGCCCGACAGGGACTGGAAACACCATATATTTT.